This TCR beta chain emerged from a study of blood T cell repertoires in COVID-19. The wider study: Acute and convalescent COVID-19 samples came from the United States, Italy and Spain.

Sequencing used immunoSEQ multiplex PCR; TCRdb keeps in-frame clones, though not all of them. The data contain a few hundred thousand clones, 89% of them singletons. Germline trimming cut 6 bases from V and 4 bases from J; bases unmatched to any gene: 5. The CDR3 length is 14 residues. Germline lookup yields CDR1 SEHNR and CDR2 FQNEAQ (reference sequence). This sequence joins TRBV7-9 and TRBJ2-1, with 8 positions matching TRBD2. The sample comprised peripheral blood. This TCR was sampled from a woman aged 30 to 39 with COVID-19, enrolled during active disease. CDR3 coding DNA: TGTGCCAGCAGATCAGCGGGGGAATACAATGAGCAGTTCTTC. Its protein is CASRSAGEYNEQFF.